This T cell receptor beta chain appears in the sequencing data of a study of blood T cells in healthy people across ages. Broader study findings: Using unsorted PBMCs precluded a conclusive naive versus antigen-experienced comparison.

Primed by a sample-barcoded 5' primer and a J-beta primer mix, a second PCR proceeded for about 6 to 11 cycles. Every single cDNA molecule received a tag from a template-switch adaptor with 12 random nucleotides. TCRdb re-called the 5' RACE reads through MiXCR, storing one row per CDR3 protein. The table includes about 1.8 million distinct CDR3 sequences, around half detected once. Concerning this clonotype: The antigen is unknown.

Sample donors were healthy Caucasian individuals that came from Russia, aged 6 to 90. There were at least 5.5 micrograms of total RNA extracted from every sample. The CDR3 length is 13 residues. Germline values: CDR1 DFQATT, CDR2 SNEGSKA (reference sequence). The clonotype originates from a woman between 35 and 50 years old in good health. The chain is built from TRBV20-1 and TRBJ2-7; D gene unclear. The J call may be wrong; the DNA end is better matched by TRBJ2-5. Sample: blood. The CDR3 sequence: CSALQLLTETQYF. The DNA of the CDR3 is TGCAGTGCTCTACAACTGCTGACGGAGACCCAGTACTTC.